The 22 T cell receptor beta chains below all came from one sample that was sequenced in a study of cytomegalovirus exposure and HLA in healthy donors. Amplification used 60 Vbeta primers and 13 Jbeta primers. Libraries were prepared by immunoSEQ multiplex PCR; TCRdb keeps only in-frame clonotypes and omits some of them. The data show roughly 120,000 clones, 70% to 85% seen once. Sequenced input: PBMCs. Receptors originate from a man aged 50-60 years in good health and CMV-seropositive.

This clone was seen only a few times. The rearrangement joins TRBV27 to TRBJ2-3; TRBD2 is a possible D gene (5 bases). CDR1 MNHEY and CDR2 SMNVEV come from the germline V gene (reference sequence). CDR3 length equals 16 residues. The V and J ends lost 3 bases and 1 base respectively, with 14 bases between them. This CDR3 reads CASSFFRLARTDTQYF. The DNA of the CDR3 is TGTGCCAGCAGTTTCTTTAGGCTAGCTCGCACAGATACGCAGTATTTT.

The chain joins TRBV7-9 to TRBJ1-5, with a weak D call TRBD1 (5 bases). V was shortened by 5 bases and J by 2 bases, with 19 bases between the two germline ends. In germline, CDR1 is SEHNR, CDR2 FQNEAQ (reference sequence). The CDR3 length is 17 residues. The CDR3, as DNA: TGTGCCAGCAGCCCGATTTCCCCTGGGGGGGGCAATCAGCCCCAGCATTTT. It is translated as CASSPISPGGGNQPQHF.

This chain joins TRBV13 and TRBJ1-2; 10 bases fit TRBD1. The ends lost 5 bases at V and 8 bases at J; junction bases unmatched: 11. Germline V gene data show CDR1 as PRHDT and CDR2 as FYEKMQ (reference sequence). There are 15 residues in the CDR3. DNA for the CDR3: TGTGCCAGCAGCCGCCCCCGGGACAGGGGTGGCGGCTACACCTTC. It is translated as CASSRPRDRGGGYTF.

The DNA for the CDR3 is TGTGCCAGCAGCCGCTTCGCCGGGGATGGCTACACCTTC. It encodes CASSRFAGDGYTF. The chain links TRBV6-1 to TRBJ1-2; D is ambiguous. The germline V gene encodes CDR1 MNHNS and CDR2 SASEGT. The V end was cut by 6 bases, the J end by 6 bases, with 14 bases between. The CDR3 has 13 amino acids.

The chain recombines TRBV30 with TRBJ2-2, with 8 bases fitting TRBD2. Germline-derived CDR1 and CDR2 are GTSNPN and SVGIG (reference sequence). The CDR3 spans 14 residues. The CDR3 DNA sequence: TGTGCTTGGGCGAGCGGGGGTTACACCGGGGAGCTGTTTTTT. Amino acid sequence: CAWASGGYTGELFF. The full variable domain, its missing parts supplied by reference TRBV30 and TRBJ2-2, is SQTIHQWPATLVQPVGSPLSLECTVEGTSNPNLYWYRQAAGRGLQLLFYSVGIGQISSEVPQNLSASRPQDRQFILSSKKLLLSDSGFYLCAWASGGYTGELFFGEGSRLTVL.

The chain uses TRBV7-2 and TRBJ2-7; D might be TRBD2 (6 bases). The ends were cut back, 4 bases at V and 0 bases at J, with 7 bases in the middle. Germline loops: CDR1 SGHTA, CDR2 FQGNSA. This CDR3 is built from 13 residues. The CDR3 DNA follows: TGTGCCAGCAGCTCTAGCGTCTCCTACGAGCAGTACTTC. This sequence encodes CASSSSVSYEQYF.

The chain joins TRBV9 to TRBJ2-1; weak D call: TRBD1 (6 bases). The CDR3 is 16 amino acids. Germline V gene sequence: CDR1 SGDLS, CDR2 YYNGEE. Trimming pared 2 bases from V and 0 bases from J, leaving 12 bases between. Here the CDR3 reads CASSVLQGSSYNEQFF. CDR3 DNA sequence: TGTGCCAGCAGCGTCTTACAGGGAAGCTCCTACAATGAGCAGTTCTTC.

This sequence joins TRBV5-5 and TRBJ1-1, with D unclear. The CDR3 extends over 13 amino acids. V shed 4 bases and J shed 0 bases, with 7 bases lying between them. The germline V gene encodes CDR1 SGHKS and CDR2 YYEKEE (reference sequence). CDR3 coding DNA: TGTGCCAGCAGCGCACACGTGAACACTGAAGCTTTCTTT. Translated: CASSAHVNTEAFF.

The chain has TRBV13 and TRBJ2-7; D is possibly TRBD2 (6 bases). CDR3 length: 12 residues. CDR1 and CDR2 from the germline V gene are PRHDT and FYEKMQ (reference sequence). Trimming pared 0 bases from V and 9 bases from J, leaving 9 bases between. The CDR3 here is CASSLGTSWQYF. As DNA, the CDR3 is TGTGCCAGCAGCTTAGGAACTAGCTGGCAGTACTTC.

V and J are TRBV6-6 and TRBJ1-6; tentatively, D is TRBD1 (5 bases). Trimming removed 6 bases at V and 7 bases at J, with 16 bases between. This CDR3 region has 15 residues. Per the germline V gene, CDR1 is MNHNY and CDR2 is SVGAGI (reference sequence). CDR3 residues: CASSRWGGANSPLHF. In DNA form, the CDR3 reads TGTGCCAGCAGCCGCTGGGGGGGAGCGAATTCACCCCTCCACTTT.

For the CDR3, the DNA is TGTGCCCGAGGGCAAATGGGGAACACTGAAGCTTTCTTT. Amino acid sequence: CARGQMGNTEAFF. V usage is TRBV27 and J usage is TRBJ1-1; D is undetermined. V dropped 11 bases and J dropped 1 base, with 14 bases sitting between them. The CDR3 is 13 residues long. The germline V gene encodes CDR1 MNHEY and CDR2 SMNVEV (reference sequence).

The J gene is TRBJ1-2, the V gene TRBV18, with unresolved D. The V gene's germline CDR1 is KGHSH and CDR2 LQKENI. Trimming took off 0 bases at V and 3 bases at J, with 8 bases between the two ends. This CDR3 has 14 residues. Here the CDR3 DNA reads TGTGCCAGCTCACCACCTAACGGAGACTATGGCTACACCTTC. Protein sequence: CASSPPNGDYGYTF.

This chain uses TRBV7-3 with TRBJ2-3; 10 bases agree with TRBD1. The germline V gene encodes CDR1 SGHTA and CDR2 FQGTGA. The CDR3 is made up of 17 amino acids. V shed 4 bases, J shed 1 base, and the junction held 8 bases outside the gene matches. In DNA form, the CDR3 reads TGTGCCAGCAGCTCGTCCCGGGACAGGGGCGGCACAGATACGCAGTATTTT. The encoded protein is CASSSSRDRGGTDTQYF.

In this sample, this clone turned up a few times. The V and J genes are TRBV5-6 and TRBJ1-5; no definite D call. The length of the CDR3 is 13 residues. Germline-derived CDR1 and CDR2 are SGHDT and YYEEEE. V shed 1 base and J shed 6 bases, with 8 bases lying between them. CDR3 in amino acids: CASSLREGQPQHF. The CDR3 region has the DNA TGTGCCAGCAGCTTGAGAGAGGGTCAGCCCCAGCATTTT.

The chain couples TRBV9 to TRBJ2-2; 9 nucleotides line up with TRBD1. This CDR3 is built from 18 residues. The germline CDR1 and CDR2 sequences are SGDLS and YYNGEE. J lost 7 bases, V lost 2 bases, and 15 bases had no gene match. The CDR3 loop is CASSVGPSGTGSYGELFF. The CDR3 coding sequence is TGTGCCAGCAGCGTGGGTCCGTCCGGGACAGGGTCGTACGGGGAGCTGTTTTTT.

The chain combines TRBV5-4 with TRBJ1-1; weak D call: TRBD1 (6 bases). This CDR3 contains 13 residues. The germline V and J ends were trimmed by 0 bases and 10 bases, with 13 bases remaining between them. The germline V gene has CDR1 SGHNT and CDR2 YYREEE (reference sequence). The chain's CDR3 is CASSLEGGKGAFF. In DNA form, the CDR3 reads TGTGCCAGCAGCTTGGAAGGGGGTAAGGGAGCTTTCTTT.

V and J are TRBV2 and TRBJ1-6, with 7 bases that match TRBD1. The junction had 5 bases not matched to a gene; V was cut back by 3 bases and J by 9 bases. Germline CDR1 reads SNHLY; CDR2 reads FYNNEI. CDR3 size: 14 residues. CDR3 sequence: CASSEGQITSPLHF. The CDR3 region has the DNA TGTGCCAGCAGTGAGGGACAGATTACTTCACCCCTCCACTTT.

The genes are TRBV28 and TRBJ2-7; D is ambiguous. This CDR3 has 14 residues. Germline-derived CDR1 and CDR2 are MDHEN and SYDVKM. The V and J ends lost 5 bases and 9 bases respectively, with 20 bases between them. For the CDR3, the DNA is TGTGCCAGCAGTATCAATAGCCGTATAAGTGGGCAGTACTTC. Translated, it gives CASSINSRISGQYF.

This clone was detected only a few times. The rearrangement joins TRBV13 to TRBJ1-2; 8 positions agree with TRBD1. Germline V lookup: CDR1 PRHDT, CDR2 FYEKMQ (reference sequence). The V gene end was trimmed by 5 bases and the J gene end by 8 bases; junction bases not matched to a gene: 16. This CDR3 is 16 amino acids long. As DNA, the CDR3 is TGTGCCAGCAGCCCCGCTTTGGCAGGGGGCGGTAGGGGCTACACCTTC. Amino acid sequence: CASSPALAGGGRGYTF.

The gene calls are TRBV5-1 and TRBJ2-3; D gene uncertain. This CDR3 spans 11 amino acids. The germline gives CDR1 SGHRS, CDR2 YFSETQ. Trimming cost V 4 bases and J 5 bases, with 5 bases left between them. The CDR3 region is CASSAVDTQYF. The CDR3, as DNA: TGCGCCAGCAGCGCGGTAGATACGCAGTATTTT.

This sequence joins TRBV5-1 and TRBJ1-4, with D possibly TRBD1 on 5 matching bases. In germline, CDR1 is SGHRS, CDR2 YFSETQ. The V gene lost 2 bases and the J gene lost 2 bases, with 7 bases spanning the gap. This CDR3 has 14 amino acids. The CDR3 region has the DNA TGCGCCAGCAGCTTCTCAGGGACTAATGAAAAACTGTTTTTT. It is translated as CASSFSGTNEKLFF.

The rearrangement uses TRBV14 and TRBJ2-2; D might be TRBD1 (5 bases). Germline V CDR1 and CDR2: SGHDN, FVKESK. Trimming removed 4 bases at V and 3 bases at J, with 9 bases between. CDR3 length equals 14 residues. This chain's CDR3 is CASSPRVDTGELFF. CDR3 bases: TGTGCCAGCAGCCCCAGGGTGGACACCGGGGAGCTGTTTTTT.